These T cell receptor beta chains were read from a single sample in a study of identical twins. One entry per CDR3 protein, called by TCRdb with MiXCR from the 5' RACE reads. The table has fewer than 350,000 distinct CDR3 sequences, roughly 8.6% seen once. The same data also contributed to another study, on yellow fever vaccine responses in identical twins.

Sequencing was performed on memory (CD45RO+) T cells sorted from blood. The receptors come from a woman under 30 in good health. The conserved cysteine and the conserved F or W are not part of the CDR3 here.

TRBV12-3/TRBV12-4,ASSPARTGEKLF
TRBV20-1,SAIYSNQPQH
TRBV6-5,ASSYSITGTALEKLF
TRBV18,ASSNLGDNTEAF
TRBV20-1,SARDQRGLTGELF
TRBV3-1,ASSQDRKAQY
TRBV4-1,ASSQGDTVMNTEAF
TRBV6-5,ASSYSLGLWEEQY
TRBV10-1,ASSVLGGEQF
TRBV10-2,ASRAGVAGELF
TRBV20-1,SAQATGGIGQPQH
TRBV5-1,ASSLVGTSAAYEQY
TRBV20-1,SAGLSAVGSYEQY
TRBV27,ASSLNPNTEAF
TRBV24-1,ATSATALAGGATDTQY
TRBV14,ASSPMGGGTYNEQF
TRBV2,ASSEGLAGLSQY
TRBV29-1,SVARGSRETQY
TRBV29-1,SFRDSGNTIY